What follows describes a single TCR beta chain. Antigen specificity is unknown. This specimen comes from a study of T cells in localized non-small cell lung cancer. Study results and caveats: Detection in adjacent lung was observed for a median about 50 of the top 100 tumor clones.

Measured with immunoSEQ multiplex PCR; TCRdb has only the in-frame clones, and not every one. The sample records about 20,000 clones, more than 75% being singletons. CDR1 and CDR2 (germline): MNHNY, SVGAGI (reference sequence). The CDR3 totals 16 residues. The V segment lost 5 bases and the J segment 4 bases; nucleotides outside the gene matches: 7. Sample: PBMCs, taken before any cancer treatment. The receptor was isolated from a man aged 40 to 70 with stage II squamous cell lung carcinoma. This chain uses TRBV6-6 with TRBJ1-5; 11 bases are shared with TRBD1. CDR3 nucleotides: TGTGCCAGCAGTCCGAGGACAGGGGGCCGGAATCAGCCCCAGCATTTT. The encoded protein is CASSPRTGGRNQPQHF.